These 9 T cell receptor beta chains share one sample of origin, sequenced in a study of somatic mutations in cytotoxic T cells in rheumatoid arthritis. Profiled with immunoSEQ multiplex PCR; TCRdb holds only in-frame clones, not every one. Here the sample spans around 19,000 clones, 65% to 70% being singletons. What was sequenced was CD8+ T cells sorted from blood. These TCRs come from an adult with rheumatoid arthritis.

The V call is TRBV9, the J call TRBJ2-7, with D perhaps matching TRBD1 (5 bases). The CDR3 is 13 residues long. Trimming stripped 3 bases from V and 3 bases from J, with 10 bases between. Germline V CDR1 and CDR2: SGDLS, YYNGEE. The DNA for the CDR3 is TGTGCCAGCAGCGGACAGAACCTCTACGAGCAGTACTTC. The encoded protein is CASSGQNLYEQYF.

This clone was found a few times. V is TRBV10-3 and J is TRBJ1-5; D remains unclear. The germline V gene encodes CDR1 ENHRY and CDR2 SYGVKD. This CDR3 spans 13 amino acids. V lost 5 bases, J lost 4 bases, and 9 bases lay in between. The CDR3 nucleotides read TGTGCCATCAGTTCCGGGTTAAATCAGCCCCAGCATTTT. It encodes CAISSGLNQPQHF.

In this sample, this clone turned up once. The genes are TRBV27 and TRBJ2-5, with D perhaps matching TRBD1 or TRBD2 (5 bases each). Per germline, CDR1 MNHEY and CDR2 SMNVEV (reference sequence). This CDR3 comprises 15 residues. Trimming removed 3 bases at V and 5 bases at J, with 16 bases between. CDR3 DNA: TGTGCCAGCAGTTTCTCGGGACCGAATTGGGAGACCCAGTACTTC. Protein: CASSFSGPNWETQYF.

V gene TRBV27 combines with J gene TRBJ2-1, with 9 nucleotides matching TRBD2. CDR1 and CDR2 (germline): MNHEY, SMNVEV (reference sequence). The CDR3 spans 15 residues. J lost 3 bases, V lost 5 bases, and 5 bases had no gene match. For the CDR3, the DNA is TGTGCCAGCAGTCCAGGGCGGGGGGGCTACAATGAGCAGTTCTTC. Residues: CASSPGRGGYNEQFF.

This clone qualifies as medium-sized. This chain connects TRBV27 to TRBJ1-2, with D tentatively TRBD1 (6 bases). CDR3 length: 14 residues. The germline V gene has CDR1 MNHEY and CDR2 SMNVEV (reference sequence). Between the trimmed V and J ends, which lost 2 bases and 4 bases, there was a span of 11 bases. Here the CDR3 reads CASSLGSGVYGYTF. The DNA for the CDR3 is TGTGCCAGCAGTTTAGGTTCAGGGGTCTATGGCTACACCTTC.

This clone showed up just once. This chain links TRBV19 with TRBJ1-1; no clear D. V lost 3 bases, J lost 3 bases, and 8 bases lay in between. The CDR3 spans 13 residues. Germline loops: CDR1 LNHDA, CDR2 SQIVND (reference sequence). The CDR3 sequence: CASSIQDDTEAFF. The CDR3, as DNA: TGTGCCAGTAGTATCCAGGATGACACTGAAGCTTTCTTT. Full variable domain (missing parts from reference TRBV19 and TRBJ1-1): DGGITQSPKYLFRKEGQNVTLSCEQNLNHDAMYWYRQDPGQGLRLIYYSQIVNDFQKGDIAEGYSVSREKKESFPLTVTSAQKNPTAFYLCASSIQDDTEAFFGQGTRLTVV.

In nucleotides, the CDR3 is TGTGCCAGCAGCTCCCAGGAGTATAGCAATCAGCCCCAGCATTTT. Encoded protein: CASSSQEYSNQPQHF. The chain employs TRBV2 and TRBJ1-5, with D unresolved. This CDR3 has 15 residues. The V end lost 6 bases, the J end lost 0 bases, and 12 bases lay between the germline ends. Germline lookup yields CDR1 SNHLY and CDR2 FYNNEI.

V is TRBV27 and J is TRBJ2-3; TRBD1 or TRBD2 may be the D gene (6 bases each). Trimming removed 8 bases at V and 2 bases at J, with 17 bases between. The CDR3 sequence is 15 residues long. Germline assignment: CDR1 MNHEY and CDR2 SMNVEV (reference sequence). DNA of the CDR3: TGTGCCAGCTCGCGGGACACCCTTTCCACAGATACGCAGTATTTT. This sequence encodes CASSRDTLSTDTQYF.

This clone was counted only a few times. The chain recombines TRBV21-1 with TRBJ1-1; the DNA was not used to check the table's D call, TRBD1. TRBV21-1 is listed as a pseudogene. The length of the CDR3 is 16 residues. This chain's CDR3 is CASIGDRPDLYTEAFF. Here the CDR3 DNA reads TGTGCCAGCATCGGGGACAGGCCGGACTTATACACTGAAGCTTTCTTT.